This T cell receptor (beta chain) is drawn from a study of blood T cell repertoires in COVID-19. Study-wide context: PBMCs, B-cell-depleted T cells, or T cells were the source of the cDNA or gDNA that made up the material.

As processed by the authors: Reference gene primer amplification gave estimated nucleated cell counts. Generated by immunoSEQ multiplex PCR, the TCRdb table keeps only in-frame clones and is missing some. That table gives V, J and clone size, and the DNA gave D and trimming. The sample carries under 250,000 clones, more than 70% recorded once. This CDR3 comprises 17 residues. CDR1 is SGHRS and CDR2 is YFSETQ in the germline V gene. The ends were cut back, 0 bases at V and 0 bases at J, with 13 bases in the middle. Sequencing was carried out using peripheral blood. V gene TRBV5-1 combines with J gene TRBJ1-3; unclear D gene. The source of this sequence is a woman aged 25 to 39 with COVID-19, enrolled during active disease. Here the CDR3 DNA reads TGCGCCAGCAGCTTGGTCCCCGGGGAGAACTCTGGAAACACCATATATTTT. It codes for CASSLVPGENSGNTIYF.